This TCR beta chain was documented in a study of T cells in Graves' hyperthyroidism and ophthalmopathy. This clonotype occurred many times. The CDR3 runs 15 residues. The germline V gene has CDR1 SGHTA and CDR2 FQGNSA. V lost 3 bases, J lost 4 bases, and 4 bases stayed unmatched. TCR beta CDR3 region amplification was performed from RNA transcripts. First-round RT-PCR of the TCR CDR3 relied on the HTBI primer set. TCRdb itself ran the multiplex PCR reads through MiXCR, one entry per CDR3 protein. The sample lists 700,000 to 850,000 distinct CDR3 sequences, over 35% occurring once. Sequencing used blood. The sequence was obtained from a woman in her forties with Graves' hyperthyroidism. The rearrangement links TRBV7-2 to TRBJ1-5; 9 bases are a match to TRBD1. The CDR3 DNA follows: TGTGCCAGCAGCTTGTACAGGGGGCCGAATCAGCCCCAGCATTTT. The encoded protein is CASSLYRGPNQPQHF.